The rows below give T cell receptor beta chains drawn from one sample of a study of OX40 agonist ivuxolimab in advanced cancers. Libraries were prepared by immunoSEQ multiplex PCR; TCRdb keeps only in-frame clonotypes and omits some of them. The table includes roughly 62,000 clones, about 89% detected once. This specimen consisted of CD4+ or CD8+ T cells sorted from blood, obtained in a trial of the OX40 agonist ivuxolimab. These TCRs come from an adult with an advanced solid tumor such as melanoma, head and neck, liver or kidney cancer. CDR3s include the opening cysteine and the closing phenylalanine or tryptophan. The D gene is left open where the match is weak. The size field is filled for only some rows; it gives once, few, many or a size class.

TGTGCCAGCAGCCCCGGGGACATCCATGAGGGCAATGAGCAGTTCTTC	CASSPGDIHEGNEQFF	-	-	TRBV9	TRBJ2-1
TGTGCCAGCAGCTTAATCCCTCTGGGCTACACCGGGGAGCTGTTTTTT	CASSLIPLGYTGELFF	once	-	TRBV7-8	TRBJ2-2
TGCGCCAGCAGCCAAGATGTAGGTCTCATCTACACCTTC	CASSQDVGLIYTF	once	-	TRBV4-1	TRBJ1-2
TGTGCCAGCTCTCAGGCGGGGGGGAGGAATGAGCAGTTCTTC	CASSQAGGRNEQFF	-	TRBD2	TRBV27	TRBJ2-1
TGTGCCTGGAGTGTACTGGACGGAAAAGAGACCCAGTACTTC	CAWSVLDGKETQYF	-	-	TRBV30	TRBJ2-5
TGTGCCAGCAGCTCAAAAAAACGGGACTCCTCCTACGAGCAGTACTTC	CASSSKKRDSSYEQYF	-	-	TRBV13	TRBJ2-7
TGTGCCAGCACCATAGGGGGAGATGGGACCCAGTACTTC	CASTIGGDGTQYF	-	-	TRBV9	TRBJ2-5
TGTGCCAGTAACCTCGGACAGGGGAGCCCAGATACGCAGTATTTT	CASNLGQGSPDTQYF	-	TRBD1	TRBV19	TRBJ2-3
TGTGCCAGCAGTGAAGGGACAGCAACTAATGAAAAACTGTTTTTT	CASSEGTATNEKLFF	-	-	TRBV6-1	TRBJ1-4
TGTGCCAGCAGCGTCAGTAATAGCGGGAGTAAATACGAGCAGTACTTC	CASSVSNSGSKYEQYF	-	TRBD2	TRBV7-9	TRBJ2-7
TGCGCCAGCAGTGAGTCGATGCGGGAGGGCAATGAGCAGTTCTTC	CASSESMREGNEQFF	-	TRBD2	TRBV10-2	TRBJ2-1
TGTGCCTTTTTGGGGAAGGGTTTCAATGAGCAGTTCTTC	CAFLGKGFNEQFF	-	-	TRBV5-4	TRBJ2-1
TGTGCCATCTCCGACAGGGGAATATACGAGCAGTACTTC	CAISDRGIYEQYF	-	TRBD1	TRBV28	TRBJ2-7
TGTGCCAGCAGTTTGGAGGGTTTCGCCTACGAGCAGTACTTC	CASSLEGFAYEQYF	-	-	TRBV6-9	TRBJ2-7
TGTGCCAGTAGTATAGAAGGGGCCACTAGCGGTAGCACAGATACGCAGTATTTT	CASSIEGATSGSTDTQYF	-	TRBD2	TRBV19	TRBJ2-3
TGTGCCAGCAGTTACCCAGGGCGGGAGCAGTTCTTC	CASSYPGREQFF	-	-	TRBV6-6	TRBJ2-1
TGTGCCAGTAGTCTCCGGGACTCGGTCTACAATGAGCAGTTCTTC	CASSLRDSVYNEQFF	-	-	TRBV19	TRBJ2-1
TGTGCCAGCAGTTACAATGGGGCGAACACTGAAGCTTTCTTT	CASSYNGANTEAFF	-	-	TRBV6-5	TRBJ1-1
TGTGCCAGCAGTGAATCCGGCTGGGACAGGCCGATCACTGAAGCTTTCTTT	CASSESGWDRPITEAFF	-	TRBD1	TRBV2	TRBJ1-1
TGTGCCAGCAGTCAAGGCCCCTATATAGCGGGAGAAAAAAACGAGCAGTACTTC	CASSQGPYIAGEKNEQYF	once	TRBD2	TRBV6-1	TRBJ2-7
TGTGCCAGCAGCTTAAAGGGACAGGCCACCTTCTCTGGGGCCAACGTCCTGACTTTC	CASSLKGQATFSGANVLTF	-	TRBD1	TRBV7-9	TRBJ2-6
TGTGCCAGCACCTCCGGGACAAAATTTCAAGAGACCCAGTACTTC	CASTSGTKFQETQYF	-	-	TRBV2	TRBJ2-5
TGTGCCAGCAGCGCCGGGACAGACTCTGGAAACACCATATATTTT	CASSAGTDSGNTIYF	-	TRBD1	TRBV9	TRBJ1-3
TGTGCCAGCAGTTACTCGAGCTACGAGCAGTACTTC	CASSYSSYEQYF	-	-	TRBV6-6	TRBJ2-7